The 14 T cell receptor beta chains listed next were all sequenced from one sample in a study of CD8 T cells in ankylosing spondylitis. TCRdb re-called the 5' RACE reads through MiXCR, storing one row per CDR3 protein. The sample shows about 130,000 distinct CDR3 sequences, over 7% of them seen only once. The source material was blood, either unsorted or a sorted T cell fraction (not recorded which). The receptors here all came from a male donor with ankylosing spondylitis or in good health (not recorded which).

The V gene is TRBV20-1, the J gene TRBJ2-5; unclear D gene. Germline CDR1 and CDR2: DFQATT and SNEGSKA (reference sequence). Trimming pared 4 bases from V and 4 bases from J, leaving 13 bases between. This CDR3 spans 13 amino acids. CDR3 region: CSAIEKIRETQYF. The CDR3 DNA reads as TGCAGTGCTATCGAAAAAATACGAGAGACCCAGTACTTC.

This clonotype was picked up a small number of times. V and J are TRBV12-3 or TRBV12-4 and TRBJ2-3, with 7 bases aligning to TRBD2. The CDR3 consists of 19 residues. The V and J ends lost 5 bases and 4 bases, in that order; junction bases with no gene match: 21. The CDR3 coding sequence is TGTGCCAGCAGTCCCGGGACTATCCCTAATCGTAGGCCCCCAGATACGCAGTATTTT. This encodes CASSPGTIPNRRPPDTQYF.

V is TRBV6-5 and J is TRBJ2-2; 7 nucleotides agree with TRBD1. V was clipped by 2 bases and J by 2 bases; unmatched bases: 11. The CDR3 is 18 residues long. The germline gives CDR1 MNHEY, CDR2 SVGAGI. This chain's CDR3 is CASSYVFGQGVNTGELFF. The CDR3 DNA sequence: TGTGCCAGCAGTTACGTATTTGGGCAGGGGGTCAACACCGGGGAGCTGTTTTTT.

This clonotype appeared many times. The chain couples TRBV6-1 to TRBJ1-1; D remains unclear. Germline lookup yields CDR1 MNHNS and CDR2 SASEGT. The V end lost 9 bases, the J end lost 5 bases, and 10 bases lay between the germline ends. This CDR3 contains 11 residues. The CDR3 is CASQPWTEAFF. For the CDR3, the DNA is TGTGCCAGTCAGCCCTGGACTGAAGCTTTCTTT.

This rearrangement joins TRBV15 to TRBJ1-6; TRBD1 matches at 9 bases. V was clipped by 2 bases and J by 7 bases; unmatched bases: 3. Germline values: CDR1 LNHNV, CDR2 YYDKDF (reference sequence). This CDR3 has 15 residues. This chain's CDR3 is CATSRTGTGNSPLHF. The DNA for the CDR3 is TGTGCCACCAGCAGAACCGGGACAGGGAATTCACCCCTCCACTTT.

This clonotype occurred many times. This rearrangement joins TRBV29-1 to TRBJ1-5; D is uncertain. With 5 bases removed from V and 3 bases from J, the gap between germline ends came to 11 bases. The length of the CDR3 is 13 residues. Germline CDR1 reads SQVTM; CDR2 reads ANQGSEA. DNA of the CDR3: TGCAGCGTTCGGGCAGGTCTCAATCAGCCCCAGCATTTT. Translated: CSVRAGLNQPQHF.

This clonotype was picked up many times. This chain connects TRBV6-5 to TRBJ2-1; D tentatively fits TRBD1 or TRBD2 (5 bases each). Germline CDR1 reads MNHEY; CDR2 reads SVGAGI. V gave up 1 base and J gave up 5 bases, with 9 bases separating them. CDR3 length equals 14 residues. The CDR3 loop reads CASSYWDGDNEQFF. The CDR3 nucleotides are TGTGCCAGCAGTTACTGGGACGGGGACAATGAGCAGTTCTTC.

The chain has TRBV12-3 or TRBV12-4 and TRBJ1-4, with D maybe TRBD1 (6 bases). V lost 2 bases, J lost 5 bases, and 18 bases lay in between. CDR3 length: 17 amino acids. The CDR3 reads CASSLMGARTPNEKLFF. CDR3 bases: TGTGCCAGCAGTTTAATGGGGGCGCGAACCCCGAATGAAAAACTGTTTTTT.

There are many counts of this clonotype. The chain carries TRBV20-1 and TRBJ1-1, with D perhaps matching TRBD1 (5 bases). The CDR3 has 15 amino acids. Germline loops: CDR1 DFQATT, CDR2 SNEGSKA (reference sequence). V shed 1 base and J shed 0 bases, with 12 bases lying between them. The CDR3 here is CSARVPGTLNTEAFF. In DNA form, the CDR3 reads TGCAGTGCTAGAGTCCCGGGGACCTTGAACACTGAAGCTTTCTTT.

Many counts were recorded for this clonotype. The gene calls are TRBV7-7 and TRBJ2-3, with 8 nucleotides matching TRBD1. CDR3 size: 16 residues. The germline V gene has CDR1 SSHAT and CDR2 FNYEAQ (reference sequence). The CDR3: CASDNKRTGSTDTQYF. CDR3 DNA: TGTGCTTCCGATAACAAAAGGACAGGGAGCACAGATACGCAGTATTTT.

The sample holds many counts of this clonotype. In DNA, the CDR3 is TGTGCCAGCAGCTTAAGTTCAGGGATTCAGAATGAGCAGTTCTTC. Its translation is CASSLSSGIQNEQFF. The chain couples TRBV11-2 to TRBJ2-1, with D possibly being TRBD1 (5 bases). V lost 2 bases to trimming and J lost 7 bases, with 15 bases between them. Germline V CDR1 and CDR2: SGHAT, FQNNGV. The CDR3 covers 15 residues.

This clonotype appeared a few times. The V call is TRBV9, the J call TRBJ2-7, with 7 bases lining up with TRBD2. J was trimmed by 2 bases and V by 2 bases; bases with no gene match: 4. The CDR3 runs to 14 residues. Germline CDR1 reads SGDLS; CDR2 reads YYNGEE. CDR3 protein: CASSVTSDAYEQYF. Written as DNA, the CDR3 is TGTGCCAGCAGCGTTACTAGCGACGCCTACGAGCAGTACTTC.

This clonotype came up a few times. This chain joins TRBV14 and TRBJ2-1; 12 bases are a match to TRBD2. J lost 5 bases, V lost 4 bases, and 18 bases had no gene match. Germline CDR1 reads SGHDN; CDR2 reads FVKESK. CDR3 length: 20 residues. The CDR3 DNA reads as TGTGCCAGCAGCCCTAGGGACAGGGGTCTAAGGACTAGCGGGAACAATGAGCAGTTCTTC. It is translated as CASSPRDRGLRTSGNNEQFF.

CDR3 in amino acids: CASSQDSAGVTGELFF. In DNA, the CDR3 is TGCGCCAGCAGCCAAGATTCGGCAGGGGTGACCGGGGAGCTGTTTTTT. V usage is TRBV4-3 and J usage is TRBJ2-2; D is perhaps TRBD1 (6 bases). Trimming took 0 bases from V and 5 from J, leaving 13 bases between them. This CDR3 region has 16 residues. CDR1 is LGHNA, CDR2 YSLEER, per germline.